This passage covers 8 T cell receptor beta chains from one sample sequenced in a study of T cell repertoires in cytomegalovirus infection. Each CDR3 protein gets one entry after TCRdb re-called the reads with MiXCR. The sample records hundreds of thousands of distinct CDR3 sequences, roughly 34% being singletons. Their target antigens are unknown. Specimen: cultured PBMCs, collected from culture after CMV antigen stimulation. The source of these receptors is a human donor in good health (CMV status not recorded). Some clones in this sample may be carry-over from other donors' samples.

The chain employs TRBV18 and TRBJ2-7; 10 bases fit TRBD1. The CDR3 has 19 residues. CDR1 and CDR2 (germline): KGHSH, LQKENI. The V gene end was trimmed by 1 base and the J gene end by 0 bases; junction bases not matched to a gene: 12. The CDR3 protein is CASSPRGQGSFSSSYEQYF. CDR3 sequence (DNA): TGTGCCAGCTCACCACGGGGACAGGGGTCATTCTCGAGCTCCTACGAGCAGTACTTC.

J is TRBJ2-1 and V is TRBV6-2 or TRBV6-3; D unresolved. The V and J ends lost 4 bases and 10 bases respectively, with 20 bases between them. This CDR3 has 15 amino acids. CDR1 MNHEY and CDR2 SVGEGT come from the germline V gene. The CDR3 DNA sequence: TGTGCCAGCAGTTTAAGAGGCTCCCGCACAATAGAGCAGTTCTTC. Protein sequence: CASSLRGSRTIEQFF.

This clonotype was seen a few times. The V gene is TRBV29-1, the J gene TRBJ2-1; the D gene could be TRBD1 or TRBD2 (5 bases each). V was trimmed by 0 bases and J by 8 bases, leaving 11 bases between them. CDR3 length: 13 residues. Looked up from germline, CDR1 is SQVTM and CDR2 is ANQGSEA. CDR3 loop: CSVEDRGVHEQFF. The CDR3 DNA follows: TGCAGCGTTGAAGATCGAGGGGTCCATGAGCAGTTCTTC.

This rearrangement joins TRBV10-3 to TRBJ2-1, with TRBD1 identical over 7 bases. The CDR3 is 17 amino acids. From germline, CDR1 is ENHRY and CDR2 SYGVKD. With 6 bases clipped from V and 0 bases from J, the junction kept 11 bases outside the gene matches. The CDR3 DNA follows: TGTGCCATCAGCCGGGGTCCGACAGGGAGCTCCTACAATGAGCAGTTCTTC. Translation: CAISRGPTGSSYNEQFF.

The genes are TRBV7-9 and TRBJ2-1; no clear D. Looked up from germline, CDR1 is SEHNR and CDR2 is FQNEAQ (reference sequence). The CDR3 contains 18 residues. Trimming left V 4 bases short and J 2 bases short, with 21 bases between. The CDR3 protein is CASSSRKPGRLTYNEQFF. The CDR3 coding sequence is TGTGCCAGCAGCTCCCGTAAGCCCGGACGGCTAACCTACAATGAGCAGTTCTTC.

This clonotype has just a few counts. V gene TRBV28 combines with J gene TRBJ1-5; D perhaps matches TRBD1 (6 bases). Trimming shortened V by 6 bases and J by 2 bases, and 11 bases separated the two germline ends. Looked up from germline, CDR1 is MDHEN and CDR2 is SYDVKM. This CDR3 region has 14 residues. CDR3 protein: CASRQGGGNQPQHF. In DNA, the CDR3 is TGTGCCAGCAGACAGGGCGGGGGCAATCAGCCCCAGCATTTT.

The CDR3 spells CASGTAGGNTIYF. CDR3 bases: TGTGCCAGCGGGACAGCTGGTGGAAACACCATATATTTT. The rearrangement uses TRBV7-6 and TRBJ1-3; 7 positions match TRBD1. Germline values: CDR1 SGHVS, CDR2 FNYEAQ. CDR3 length: 13 residues. V dropped 8 bases and J dropped 3; count of bases not matched to a gene: 4.

In this sample, this clonotype turned up a few times. J is TRBJ2-7 and V is TRBV27; maybe TRBD2 (5 bases). The germline CDR1 and CDR2 sequences are MNHEY and SMNVEV (reference sequence). V lost 5 bases, J lost 6 bases, and 17 bases lay in between. The CDR3 loop spans 14 amino acids. The CDR3 DNA reads TGTGCCAGCAGTCCGTCCGGACTCCCGCGCGAGCAGTACTTC. Its protein is CASSPSGLPREQYF.